Listed below are T cell receptor beta chains from one sample, sequenced in a study of T cell repertoires in cytomegalovirus infection. TCRdb re-called the reads through MiXCR, storing one row per CDR3 protein. The repertoire holds about 400,000 distinct CDR3 sequences, with around 18% as singletons. Sequencing was performed on PBMCs. The receptors derive from a human donor in good health (CMV status not recorded). Some clones in this sample may be carry-over from other donors' samples. CDR3s include the opening cysteine and the closing phenylalanine or tryptophan. Each record gives: J gene, clone size, V gene, CDR3 length, D gene, CDR3 DNA, CDR3 protein. D genes are given only for firm matches. Clone size is not always given. Where it is, it says once, few, many or a class for expanded clones.

>TRBJ1-6|.|TRBV10-3|13|.
TGTGCCAATGGGGGGGAGCGAGATTCACCCCTCCACTTT
CANGGERDSPLHF
>TRBJ2-7|many|TRBV7-6|13|.
TGTGCCAGCTTTTGGGGGGAACCCTACGAGCAGTACTTC
CASFWGEPYEQYF
>TRBJ2-2|.|TRBV7-2|14|.
TGTGCCAGCAGCCCTCGATACGGAACCGGGGAGCTGTTTTTT
CASSPRYGTGELFF
>TRBJ1-4|once|TRBV27|15|TRBD1
TGTGCCAGCAGTTCCCCGGGACAGGGGTATGAAAAACTGTTTTTT
CASSSPGQGYEKLFF
>TRBJ1-1|few|TRBV10-3|14|.
TGTGCCATCAGTGAGTCTGTATTGAACACTGAAGCTTTCTTT
CAISESVLNTEAFF
>TRBJ1-5|many|TRBV7-2|16|.
TGTGCCAGCAGCTTAGCGGCGGGGGGCAGTAATCAGCCCCAGCATTTT
CASSLAAGGSNQPQHF
>TRBJ2-7|few|TRBV4-1|13|.
TGCGCCAGCAGCCGCGGACAGCGCGACGAGCAGTACTTC
CASSRGQRDEQYF
>TRBJ1-2|.|TRBV10-3|12|.
TGTGCCATCAGTGAAGGGACTAGTGGCTACACCTTC
CAISEGTSGYTF
>TRBJ1-1|.|TRBV14|13|.
TGTGCCAGCAGCTGGGGAATGAACACTGAAGCTTTCTTT
CASSWGMNTEAFF
>TRBJ2-7|many|TRBV7-2|15|TRBD2
TGTGCCAGCAGCCAGACTAGCGGAGGATCCTACGAGCAGTACTTC
CASSQTSGGSYEQYF
>TRBJ1-2|few|TRBV10-3|15|TRBD1
TGTGCCATCAGCGAAGGGGGACAGTTCGGCTATGGCTACACCTTC
CAISEGGQFGYGYTF
>TRBJ2-5|many|TRBV7-2|16|TRBD2
TGTGCCAGCAGCTTATCCCTAGCGGGGGGACAAGAGACCCAGTACTTC
CASSLSLAGGQETQYF
>TRBJ2-4|.|TRBV7-2|13|.
TGTGCCAGCAGCCCTCCGGGGGAAAACATTCAGTACTTC
CASSPPGENIQYF
>TRBJ2-7|.|TRBV2|13|.
TGTGCCAGCAGCGCTAGCTCAGAACTCGAGCAGTACTTC
CASSASSELEQYF
>TRBJ2-3|.|TRBV5-1|14|.
TGCGCCAGCAGCGTGAGCGGACCGACAGATACGCAGTATTTT
CASSVSGPTDTQYF
>TRBJ1-1|.|TRBV12-3/TRBV12-4|13|TRBD1
TGTGCCAGCAGTTCGACAGGGCCCACTGAAGCTTTCTTT
CASSSTGPTEAFF
>TRBJ1-3|many|TRBV7-6|15|.
TGTGCCAGCAGCGCAGGACAGTCCTCTGGAAACACCATATATTTT
CASSAGQSSGNTIYF
>TRBJ2-7|.|TRBV12-3/TRBV12-4|13|.
TGTGCCAGCAGTTTAACGCGACAGAACGAGCAGTACTTC
CASSLTRQNEQYF
>TRBJ2-2|few|TRBV4-1|17|.
TGCGCCAGCAGCCAAGTCGGTTGGCAGGCGAACACCGGGGAGCTGTTTTTT
CASSQVGWQANTGELFF
>TRBJ1-5|many|TRBV20-1|13|.
TGCAGTGCAGTGCGAGTTAGCAATCAGCCCCAGCATTTT
CSAVRVSNQPQHF
>TRBJ2-3|few|TRBV12-3/TRBV12-4|11|.
TGTGCCACAGGGAGCACAGATACGCAGTATTTT
CATGSTDTQYF
>TRBJ2-6|many|TRBV7-9|15|.
TGTGCCAGCAGCTTTTGGCTCTCTGGGGCCAACGTCCTGACTTTC
CASSFWLSGANVLTF
>TRBJ2-5|.|TRBV7-9|16|.
TGTGCCAGCAGCTTCGGGGTCTCAAACTTTCAAGAGACCCAGTACTTC
CASSFGVSNFQETQYF
>TRBJ1-1|.|TRBV4-2|17|TRBD1
TGTGCCAGCAGCGAAACGGGACAGGGGAACATGAACACTGAAGCTTTCTTT
CASSETGQGNMNTEAFF
>TRBJ2-1|few|TRBV6-1|13|.
TGTGCCAGCAGTGTCGACTTCAACAATGAGCAGTTCTTC
CASSVDFNNEQFF
>TRBJ1-5|.|TRBV10-3|14|.
TGTGCCATCAGTGACCGCAGGGGAAGTCAGCCCCAGCATTTT
CAISDRRGSQPQHF